The text below deals with one TCR beta chain. This clonotype was picked up a small number of times. Its antigen is still unknown. The record has no base qualities; no much larger clone is one base away. TCR cDNA was synthesized by 5'RACE template switching, through which a universal primer site and unique molecular identifiers were introduced. Priming for cDNA synthesis came from both the TCR alpha and TCR beta constant segments. Libraries were amplified in two PCR steps, with sample barcodes and sequencing adapters added in the second step. Sequencing of the libraries was done on either Illumina HiSeq 2500 (2x100 bp) or NovaSeq (2x150 bp). The published analysis was carried out like this. Demultiplexing of reads and collapsing into UMI consensus sequences were performed with MIGEC, and V(D)J alignment was carried out with MiXCR. Clonotypes responding to the vaccine were identified with edgeR on replicate PBMC samples, with the criteria of FDR below 0.01 and a log2 fold change above 5 up to day 15. Each bulk clonotype received a CD4 or CD8 identity based on whether the sequenced CD4 or CD8 repertoire contained that clonotype at higher abundance. The raw public data were reprocessed by TCRdb itself: fastp quality trimming at Q25, MiXCR clonotype calling, in-frame beta chains only. All rows with the same CDR3 protein become a single entry with the most common DNA and genes. These V and J calls rely on TCRdb rather than the paper's analysis. The sample data list a few hundred thousand distinct CDR3 sequences, and roughly 10% of these were observed just once. Less than 20% of the sample lies in the top ten.

Deletion took 0 bases off V and 3 bases off J, with a span of 9 bases between the germline ends. Inclusive of the bounding cysteine and valine, the CDR3 is 14 residues long. The CDR3 DNA has 42 bases and is translated from base 1. The germline V gene encodes CDR1 LNHNV and CDR2 YYDKDF (reference sequence). What the treatment or condition label conveys for this sample: live attenuated yellow fever vaccine strain. At every blood-draw timepoint, two biological replicates of bulk PBMCs were collected. A standard Ficoll-Paque protocol was used to isolate PBMCs from peripheral blood. TriZol was used to extract RNA from bulk PBMCs, CD4 and CD8 fractions, and dextramer-positive and dextramer-negative fractions. This entry belongs to a study of T cells after yellow fever vaccination (dated by TCRdb to the late 2010s). The study in broad terms: The SMART-Seq v4 Ultra Low Input RNA kit was used to prepare libraries from fractions with low cell numbers. Two healthy male donors, one aged 18 to 30 and one aged 30 to 40 years, were included in the cohort. Bulk TCR alpha and beta repertoires were sequenced longitudinally to track T-cell clones before and after primary and booster YFV17D yellow fever vaccination. Blood was drawn at multiple timepoints before and after primary and secondary immunization, with bulk PBMC replicates and cell subsets isolated. Summary of the overall study and its limitations: A small fraction of clonotypes showed up in both the CD4 and CD8 compartments, probably as a result of convergent recombination. Most clones expanded after primary vaccination (around 96% of CD4 and approximately 86% of CD8) were re-detected after the booster, suggesting that broad memory maintenance occurred. Only a couple of donors were included in the study, so the extent to which the findings can be generalized is limited. FACS-sorted repertoires could contain abundant contaminating clonotypes from the bulk population, so computational filtering was required. The secondary T-cell response was found to be weaker but faster than the primary response, with a peak reached on day 5 rather than on day 15.

The chain is made from TRBV15 and TRBJ2-7; perhaps TRBD1 is the D gene, with 5 bases matching. This TCR derives from a man aged 18 to 30 who received the YFV17D yellow fever vaccine. Sample: PBMCs, taken on the day of the first yellow fever vaccination. CDR3 reads: CATSRDRDSYEQYV. The DNA is as follows: TGTGCCACCAGCAGAGATCGAGACAGCTACGAGCAGTACGTC.